This paragraph reports one T cell receptor (beta chain). Its target antigen remains unknown. The input lacks base qualities; no much larger clone sits a single base away. This sample was included in a study of shared clonotypes between healthy human individuals (dated by TCRdb to the early 2020s). Regarding the research as a whole: Three men and a couple of women, aged 18 to 49 years, made up the cohort. For each donor, three plates each were used for CD4 naive and CD4 memory, two plates were used for CD8 naive, and one plate was used for CD8 memory. Blood TCR repertoires of several healthy adults were deeply sequenced to estimate repertoire size and the extent of clonotype sharing between individuals. To increase sequencing depth and limit assay-specific biases, different laboratories used diverse techniques to prepare libraries and sequence TCR repertoires. Each donor's leukapheresis produced roughly between roughly 0.85 and 10 billion PBMCs. The paper's findings and limits, for the study overall: Rarefaction of sorted-subset datasets indicated incomplete sequencing despite the large sequencing depth. Sampling was restricted to blood, and TCR repertoires in tissue are likely to differ from TCR repertoires in blood. Compared with non-shared clonotypes, the clonotypes found in all four sorted-subset donors had higher generation probabilities. Based on pairwise subsampling, the degree of clonotype sharing among donors was expected to be affected by sequencing depth. Estimated clonotype richness was generally larger for naive than for memory subsets. Because the study included only a small number of donors, the genetic and exposure-history diversity represented was limited. Across a few donors, roughly 5% of naive CD4, 3% to 3.5% of naive CD8, roughly 2.3% of memory CD4, and under 0.45% of memory CD8 clonotypes were shared.

The donors were healthy, HIV-negative adults with no recently reported acute infections or vaccinations. Every donor was a Caucasian adult living in Nashville, Tennessee, USA. CD4+ T cells were enriched through magnetic negative selection, after which naive cells were positively selected on CD45RA and the remaining negative fraction served as the memory subset. Blood was obtained by leukapheresis, after which PBMCs were separated by Ficoll-Histopaque density gradient centrifugation and cryopreserved in liquid nitrogen vapor phase. Purity and quantity of every magnetically sorted T cell population were checked by analytical flow cytometry. Genomic DNA was isolated from each sorted fraction and quantified by UV absorbance on a Nanodrop 2000c. The germline ends are 7 bases apart after V is trimmed by 8 bases and J by 0 bases. CDR1 and CDR2 are drawn from the germline V gene (reference sequence): DFQATT, SNEGSKA. The CDR3 has 11 amino acids, counting the end cysteine and phenylalanine. Here the CDR3 DNA is all that survives: 33 bases in frame from base 1.

TCR CDR3 regions were amplified from genomic DNA by multiplex PCR using the deep immunoSEQ assay. For each cell subset, the extracted genomic DNA was distributed evenly across all wells of several immunoSEQ 96-well plates, and each plate served as one replicate. Each replicate PCR for sorted subsets received about 180 ng genomic DNA, equal to tens of thousands of T cell genomes. The purified libraries were quantified using a Qubit 3.0 fluorometer, sized with a Bioanalyzer 2100, and then quantified again using the KAPA Library Quantification kit. Every immunoSEQ 96-well plate was sequenced on a dedicated single-read 150-cycle Illumina NextSeq 550 flow cell. Per the authors' processing: Because the immunoSEQ output held only junctional sequences and lacked quality scores, the filtering could not match the filtering applied to full-length reads. To assign V/J genes and CDR3, sequences were annotated using PyIR, a Python wrapper for IgBLAST v1.9, with IMGT germline references. Reads were removed for weak V/J assignments (E-value above 1e-6), missing CDR3, stop codons, out-of-frame junctions, or ambiguous translated residues. A V3J clonotype was defined by an identical inferred V gene, J gene, and CDR3 amino acid sequence. Percentage overlap between repertoires was calculated by dividing the number of shared unique clonotypes by the size of the smaller repertoire. Repertoire richness was assessed with RTK rarefaction, the Chao1 estimator, and Recon v2.1 estimates of unobserved clonotypes. Generation probabilities for all TCRbeta clonotypes obtained by the gDNA method from a handful of donors were computed using OLGA. TCRdb took this table from immuneACCESS and kept in-frame rearrangements with V and J called. Such tables lack part of the clones; where checked against another copy, unresolved V genes explain under half of the gap, and the rest is unexplained. V and J calls and clone size come straight from that table; D and trimming were deduced from the DNA. Present in this sample are over 400,000 clones, more than 95% of which were seen just once. In total, the top ten clones hold approximately 0.06% of the sample.

Input material: naive CD4+ T cells sorted from blood. What the cell subset or site label conveys for this sample: CD45RA+ positively selected. The TCR was taken from a woman in her 30s in good health. The V and J genes are TRBV20-1 and TRBJ2-5, with the D gene call left open. In nucleotides, the sequence is TGCAGTCGGACCCACCAAGAGACCCAGTACTTC. Its protein reads: CSRTHQETQYF.